These T cell receptor beta chains were read from a single sample in a study of long-term antiretroviral therapy in people with HIV. Produced via immunoSEQ multiplex PCR; TCRdb's table is partial and in-frame only. The data show about 36,000 clones, approximately 80% seen once. The input for sequencing was unsorted PBMCs, taken 3.4 years after starting antiretroviral therapy. Receptors were obtained from a young man with HIV. CDR3s include the opening cysteine and the closing phenylalanine or tryptophan. Fields, in order: J gene, V gene, D gene, clone size, CDR3 protein, CDR3 DNA. A D gene is named only where the DNA matches it firmly. Size tells how often a clone was seen (once, few, many) or the class of an expanded clone, and some rows leave it out.

j_gene: TRBJ2-7; v_gene: TRBV4-1; d_gene: NA; abundance: few; CDR3aa: CASRGHVNLSSYEQYF; CDR3nt: TGCGCCAGCAGAGGGCATGTTAACCTATCATCCTACGAGCAGTACTTC
j_gene: TRBJ2-1; v_gene: TRBV5-5; d_gene: TRBD2; abundance: NA; CDR3aa: CASSLAGLAGNEQFF; CDR3nt: TGTGCCAGCAGCTTGGCCGGACTAGCGGGAAATGAGCAGTTCTTC
j_gene: TRBJ2-5; v_gene: TRBV5-1; d_gene: TRBD2; abundance: NA; CDR3aa: CASSAGGVRETQYF; CDR3nt: TGCGCCAGCAGCGCGGGGGGGGTTCGAGAGACCCAGTACTTC
j_gene: TRBJ1-4; v_gene: TRBV5-4; d_gene: TRBD1; abundance: NA; CDR3aa: CASSETGANEKLFF; CDR3nt: TGTGCCAGCAGCGAGACAGGGGCTAATGAAAAACTGTTTTTT
j_gene: TRBJ1-5; v_gene: TRBV27; d_gene: NA; abundance: once; CDR3aa: CASSLSGRLNQPQHF; CDR3nt: TGTGCCAGCAGTTTATCGGGCAGACTTAATCAGCCCCAGCATTTT
j_gene: TRBJ1-1; v_gene: TRBV18; d_gene: TRBD1; abundance: NA; CDR3aa: CASSRDRGLTLTEAFF; CDR3nt: TGTGCCAGCTCACGGGACAGGGGGCTAACTCTGACTGAAGCTTTCTTT
j_gene: TRBJ1-2; v_gene: TRBV6-1; d_gene: NA; abundance: once; CDR3aa: CASSRRDRDYGYTF; CDR3nt: TGTGCCAGCAGTCGGCGTGACCGTGACTATGGCTACACCTTC
j_gene: TRBJ2-7; v_gene: TRBV5-1; d_gene: TRBD2; abundance: once; CDR3aa: CASSLGTSGSRKQYF; CDR3nt: TGCGCCAGCAGCTTGGGGACTAGCGGGAGTAGGAAGCAGTACTTC
j_gene: TRBJ2-2; v_gene: TRBV2; d_gene: TRBD1; abundance: once; CDR3aa: CASSRTGLDVANTGELFF; CDR3nt: TGTGCCAGCAGCCGGACAGGGTTAGATGTCGCGAACACCGGGGAGCTGTTTTTT
j_gene: TRBJ2-3; v_gene: TRBV5-1; d_gene: NA; abundance: NA; CDR3aa: CASSWRKGGATDTQYF; CDR3nt: TGCGCCAGCAGCTGGCGGAAGGGGGGGGCCACAGATACGCAGTATTTT
j_gene: TRBJ2-1; v_gene: TRBV7-9; d_gene: NA; abundance: NA; CDR3aa: CASSFFDSSYNEQFF; CDR3nt: TGTGCCAGCAGCTTCTTCGACAGCTCCTACAATGAGCAGTTCTTC
j_gene: TRBJ1-2; v_gene: TRBV4-3; d_gene: NA; abundance: once; CDR3aa: CASSLQGYGYTF; CDR3nt: TGCGCCAGCAGCCTACAGGGCTATGGCTACACCTTC
j_gene: TRBJ2-7; v_gene: TRBV7-2; d_gene: NA; abundance: few; CDR3aa: CASSLDSSSYEQYF; CDR3nt: TGTGCCAGCAGCTTAGACAGTTCTTCCTACGAGCAGTACTTC
j_gene: TRBJ2-1; v_gene: TRBV11-2; d_gene: NA; abundance: NA; CDR3aa: CASSLEVSFGAYNEQFF; CDR3nt: TGTGCCAGCAGCTTAGAAGTCTCGTTTGGTGCCTACAATGAGCAGTTCTTC
j_gene: TRBJ2-1; v_gene: TRBV9; d_gene: TRBD2; abundance: NA; CDR3aa: CASSTYGTSDEQFF; CDR3nt: TGTGCCAGCAGCACCTACGGGACTAGCGATGAGCAGTTCTTC
j_gene: TRBJ2-7; v_gene: TRBV7-9; d_gene: TRBD2; abundance: NA; CDR3aa: CAASMGTSEFYEQYF; CDR3nt: TGTGCCGCCTCCATGGGGACTAGCGAATTTTACGAGCAGTACTTC
j_gene: TRBJ2-2; v_gene: TRBV6-1; d_gene: TRBD2; abundance: NA; CDR3aa: CASSEYGVTSGRGGELFF; CDR3nt: TGTGCCAGCAGTGAATACGGGGTGACTAGCGGGAGAGGCGGGGAGCTGTTTTTT
j_gene: TRBJ2-3; v_gene: TRBV10-3; d_gene: TRBD1; abundance: NA; CDR3aa: CAIGKTGSTDTQYF; CDR3nt: TGTGCCATCGGCAAGACAGGGAGCACAGATACGCAGTATTTT
j_gene: TRBJ2-3; v_gene: TRBV11-2; d_gene: NA; abundance: once; CDR3aa: CASSLGADTQYF; CDR3nt: TGTGCCAGCAGCTTAGGGGCAGATACGCAGTATTTT
j_gene: TRBJ1-3; v_gene: TRBV5-5; d_gene: NA; abundance: once; CDR3aa: CASSSTGTGNTIYF; CDR3nt: TGTGCCAGCAGCAGCACAGGGACTGGAAACACCATATATTTT
j_gene: TRBJ2-1; v_gene: TRBV18; d_gene: TRBD2; abundance: NA; CDR3aa: CASSPTSGTIYEQFF; CDR3nt: TGTGCCAGCTCACCGACTAGCGGGACGATTTATGAGCAGTTCTTC
j_gene: TRBJ2-7; v_gene: TRBV7-6; d_gene: NA; abundance: NA; CDR3aa: CASSNPEGEQYF; CDR3nt: TGTGCCAGCAGCAACCCAGAGGGCGAGCAGTACTTC
j_gene: TRBJ2-3; v_gene: TRBV6-5; d_gene: NA; abundance: NA; CDR3aa: CASSYAGSQYF; CDR3nt: TGTGCCAGCAGTTACGCCGGTTCGCAGTATTTT
j_gene: TRBJ2-7; v_gene: TRBV6-1; d_gene: NA; abundance: NA; CDR3aa: CASSDVPRSEQYF; CDR3nt: TGTGCCAGCAGTGATGTGCCCCGGTCCGAGCAGTACTTC
j_gene: TRBJ1-5; v_gene: TRBV30; d_gene: NA; abundance: few; CDR3aa: CAWSPISTGQPQHF; CDR3nt: TGTGCCTGGAGTCCCATTTCAACAGGTCAGCCCCAGCATTTT
j_gene: TRBJ1-4; v_gene: TRBV5-6; d_gene: TRBD1; abundance: NA; CDR3aa: CASSLANGQGYEKLFF; CDR3nt: TGTGCCAGCAGCTTGGCCAACGGACAGGGGTACGAAAAACTGTTTTTT
j_gene: TRBJ1-1; v_gene: TRBV6-6; d_gene: NA; abundance: NA; CDR3aa: CASSLSGAEAFF; CDR3nt: TGTGCCAGCAGCCTTTCAGGGGCTGAAGCTTTCTTT
j_gene: TRBJ2-5; v_gene: TRBV6-1; d_gene: NA; abundance: NA; CDR3aa: CASSAPVSKAVAQYF; CDR3nt: TGTGCCAGCAGTGCGCCCGTCTCGAAGGCTGTGGCCCAGTACTTC
j_gene: TRBJ2-1; v_gene: TRBV11-3; d_gene: NA; abundance: NA; CDR3aa: CASSLDGDGKQFF; CDR3nt: TGTGCCAGCAGCTTAGATGGGGACGGGAAGCAGTTCTTC
j_gene: TRBJ1-1; v_gene: TRBV7-9; d_gene: NA; abundance: NA; CDR3aa: CASSPGMMNTEAFF; CDR3nt: TGTGCCAGCAGCCCGGGGATGATGAACACTGAAGCTTTCTTT
j_gene: TRBJ2-7; v_gene: TRBV7-3; d_gene: NA; abundance: NA; CDR3aa: CASSLGPTNSYEQYF; CDR3nt: TGTGCCAGCAGCTTAGGCCCGACGAACTCCTACGAGCAGTACTTC
j_gene: TRBJ1-3; v_gene: TRBV11-2; d_gene: NA; abundance: few; CDR3aa: CASRLTGRISGNTIYF; CDR3nt: TGTGCCAGCCGATTGACCGGGCGGATCTCTGGAAACACCATATATTTT
j_gene: TRBJ1-1; v_gene: TRBV28; d_gene: NA; abundance: NA; CDR3aa: CASSLWDMNTEAFF; CDR3nt: TGTGCCAGCAGTTTATGGGACATGAACACTGAAGCTTTCTTT
j_gene: TRBJ2-2; v_gene: TRBV30; d_gene: TRBD2; abundance: NA; CDR3aa: CASGTSGLGELFF; CDR3nt: TGTGCCTCCGGGACTAGCGGCCTGGGGGAGCTGTTTTTT
j_gene: TRBJ2-1; v_gene: TRBV13; d_gene: TRBD2; abundance: NA; CDR3aa: CASSFEGLVTADEQFF; CDR3nt: TGTGCCAGCAGTTTCGAGGGACTAGTCACGGCGGATGAGCAGTTCTTC
j_gene: TRBJ2-1; v_gene: TRBV6-4; d_gene: NA; abundance: NA; CDR3aa: CASSDSALQSSYNEQFF; CDR3nt: TGTGCCAGCAGTGACTCGGCACTTCAGAGCTCCTACAATGAGCAGTTCTTC
j_gene: TRBJ1-1; v_gene: TRBV29-1; d_gene: NA; abundance: NA; CDR3aa: CSVDKQLNTEAFF; CDR3nt: TGCAGCGTTGATAAGCAACTGAACACTGAAGCTTTCTTT
j_gene: TRBJ2-2; v_gene: TRBV9; d_gene: TRBD2; abundance: few; CDR3aa: CASSVVAGGSTGELFF; CDR3nt: TGTGCCAGCAGCGTAGTAGCGGGAGGGAGTACCGGGGAGCTGTTTTTT
j_gene: TRBJ1-2; v_gene: TRBV23-1; d_gene: TRBD1; abundance: NA; CDR3aa: CASSIPFTGDRDGYTF; CDR3nt: TGCGCCAGCAGTATCCCCTTTACAGGGGACAGGGATGGCTACACCTTC
j_gene: TRBJ2-1; v_gene: TRBV27; d_gene: NA; abundance: NA; CDR3aa: CASSHTGSTEQFF; CDR3nt: TGTGCCAGCAGTCACACAGGGAGTACTGAGCAGTTCTTC
j_gene: TRBJ1-1; v_gene: TRBV25-1; d_gene: NA; abundance: NA; CDR3aa: CASSEYRRGEAFF; CDR3nt: TGTGCCAGCAGTGAATATCGTCGGGGTGAAGCTTTCTTT
j_gene: TRBJ2-1; v_gene: TRBV7-2; d_gene: NA; abundance: NA; CDR3aa: CASSAGRRTHYNEQFF; CDR3nt: TGTGCCAGCAGTGCCGGGCGGAGAACACACTACAATGAGCAGTTCTTC
j_gene: TRBJ1-2; v_gene: TRBV9; d_gene: NA; abundance: NA; CDR3aa: CASSVDAGNYGYTF; CDR3nt: TGTGCCAGCAGCGTAGACGCAGGGAACTATGGCTACACCTTC
j_gene: TRBJ2-5; v_gene: TRBV5-8; d_gene: TRBD2; abundance: NA; CDR3aa: CASRYRDPGGETQYF; CDR3nt: TGTGCCAGCAGATACCGGGACCCGGGGGGAGAGACCCAGTACTTC
j_gene: TRBJ2-3; v_gene: TRBV7-2; d_gene: NA; abundance: NA; CDR3aa: CASSLTDTQYF; CDR3nt: TGTGCCAGCAGTCTTACAGATACGCAGTATTTT
j_gene: TRBJ2-2; v_gene: TRBV6-5; d_gene: TRBD1; abundance: NA; CDR3aa: CASTTGESGELFF; CDR3nt: TGTGCCAGCACTACAGGGGAATCCGGGGAGCTGTTTTTT
j_gene: TRBJ2-1; v_gene: TRBV19; d_gene: TRBD2; abundance: NA; CDR3aa: CASSILAGGLNEQFF; CDR3nt: TGTGCCAGTAGTATTTTAGCGGGAGGGCTCAATGAGCAGTTCTTC
j_gene: TRBJ2-5; v_gene: TRBV2; d_gene: TRBD1; abundance: medium-sized; CDR3aa: CASTEGQGLQETQYF; CDR3nt: TGTGCCAGCACTGAAGGACAGGGACTGCAAGAGACCCAGTACTTC
j_gene: TRBJ2-2; v_gene: TRBV6-1; d_gene: TRBD1; abundance: NA; CDR3aa: CASSRGQGVAGELFF; CDR3nt: TGTGCCAGCAGCCGAGGGCAGGGGGTGGCCGGGGAGCTGTTTTTT
j_gene: TRBJ1-1; v_gene: TRBV6-6; d_gene: NA; abundance: once; CDR3aa: CASSYTGTEAFF; CDR3nt: TGTGCCAGCAGTTACACGGGCACTGAAGCTTTCTTT
j_gene: TRBJ2-7; v_gene: TRBV11-2; d_gene: NA; abundance: NA; CDR3aa: CASSLGTSISYEQYF; CDR3nt: TGTGCCAGCAGCTTAGGTACTAGCATCTCCTACGAGCAGTACTTC